This T cell receptor beta chain was documented in a study of blood T cell repertoires in COVID-19. The wider study: Samples representing acute and convalescent COVID-19 were sourced from the United States, Italy and Spain. T cells, B-cell-depleted T cells, or PBMCs supplied cDNA or gDNA.

V lost 7 bases to trimming and J lost 2 bases, with 6 bases between them. The CDR3 length is 11 residues. The germline CDR1 and CDR2 sequences are MNHEY and SVGAGI. Libraries were prepared by immunoSEQ multiplex PCR; TCRdb keeps only in-frame clonotypes and omits some of them. The sample yields about 90,000 clones, about 90% seen once. This chain uses TRBV6-5 with TRBJ2-7; D not certain. The sequenced sample was peripheral blood. The sequence came from a man in his fifties or sixties with COVID-19, enrolled during active disease. The CDR3 region is CASTGAYEQYF. CDR3 sequence (DNA): TGTGCCAGCACTGGAGCCTACGAGCAGTACTTC.